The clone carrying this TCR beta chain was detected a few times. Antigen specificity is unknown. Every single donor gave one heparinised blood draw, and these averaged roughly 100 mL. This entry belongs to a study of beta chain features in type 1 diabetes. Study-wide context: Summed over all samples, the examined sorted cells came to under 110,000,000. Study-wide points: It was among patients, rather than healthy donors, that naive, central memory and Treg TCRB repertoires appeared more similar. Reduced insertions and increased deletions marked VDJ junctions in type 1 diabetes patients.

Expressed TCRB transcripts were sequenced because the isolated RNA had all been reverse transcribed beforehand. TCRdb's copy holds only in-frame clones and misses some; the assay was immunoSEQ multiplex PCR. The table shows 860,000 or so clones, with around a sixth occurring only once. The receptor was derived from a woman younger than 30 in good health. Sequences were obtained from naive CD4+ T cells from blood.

CDR3 nucleotides: TGTGCCAGCAGTTTGACACAGGGGCACGAGCAGTACTTC. It translates to CASSLTQGHEQYF. The chain links TRBV6-6 to TRBJ2-7, with TRBD1 matching over 7 bases. Germline CDR1 MNHNY, CDR2 SVGAGI (reference sequence). This CDR3 is built from 13 residues. With V trimmed by 4 bases and J by 5 bases, 5 bases remained unmatched.